This entry is about one T cell receptor (beta chain). The record originates from a study of blood T cell repertoires in COVID-19. Study as a whole: Both acute and convalescent COVID-19 samples were obtained from the United States, Italy and Spain. The analysed material was cDNA or gDNA that came from T cells, B-cell-depleted T cells, or PBMCs.

As handled by the study authors: Amplification from reference gene primers served as the basis for estimated nucleated cell counts. TCRdb keeps only in-frame clones here, not all; method: immunoSEQ multiplex PCR. Clone size and the V and J calls come from that table; the DNA yielded D and trimming. Among around 98,000 clones listed, 70% to 85% were seen once. This CDR3 is 15 amino acids long. Germline lookup yields CDR1 SGHAT and CDR2 FQNNGV. V shed 6 bases and J shed 5 bases, with 19 bases lying between them. Input material: peripheral blood. The receptor comes from a man aged 65 to 79 with active or convalescent COVID-19. This chain joins TRBV11-2 and TRBJ1-1; tentatively, D is TRBD1 (6 bases). The CDR3 sequence is CASSLHQGRGTEAFF. CDR3 in DNA: TGTGCCAGCAGTCTCCACCAGGGGAGGGGGACTGAAGCTTTCTTT.